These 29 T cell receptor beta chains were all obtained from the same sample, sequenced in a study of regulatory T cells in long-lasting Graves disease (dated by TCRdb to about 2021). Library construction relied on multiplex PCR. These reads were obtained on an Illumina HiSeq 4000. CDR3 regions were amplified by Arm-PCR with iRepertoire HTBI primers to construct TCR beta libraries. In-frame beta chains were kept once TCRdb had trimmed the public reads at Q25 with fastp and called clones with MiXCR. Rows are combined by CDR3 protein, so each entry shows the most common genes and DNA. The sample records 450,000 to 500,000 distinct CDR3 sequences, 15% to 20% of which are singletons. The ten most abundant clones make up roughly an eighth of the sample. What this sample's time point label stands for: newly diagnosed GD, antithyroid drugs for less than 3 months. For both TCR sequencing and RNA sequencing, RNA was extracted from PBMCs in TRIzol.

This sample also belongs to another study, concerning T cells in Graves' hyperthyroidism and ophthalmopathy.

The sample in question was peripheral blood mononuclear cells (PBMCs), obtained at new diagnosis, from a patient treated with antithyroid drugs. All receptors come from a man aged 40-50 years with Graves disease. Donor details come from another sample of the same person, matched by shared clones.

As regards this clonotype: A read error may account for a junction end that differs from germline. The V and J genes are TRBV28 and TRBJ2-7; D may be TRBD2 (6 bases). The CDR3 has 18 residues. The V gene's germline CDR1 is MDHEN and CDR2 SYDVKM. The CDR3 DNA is TGTGCCAGCAGTCCGAGGGCCCGACTACTAGCCACCTCCTACGAGCAGCACTTC. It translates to CASSPRARLLATSYEQHF. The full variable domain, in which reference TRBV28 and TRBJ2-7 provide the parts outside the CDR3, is DVKVTQSSRYLVKRTGEKVFLECVQDMDHENMFWYRQDPGLGLRLIYFSYDVKMKEKGDIPEGYSVSREKKERFSLILESASTNQTSMYLCASSPRARLLATSYEQHFGPGTRLTVT.

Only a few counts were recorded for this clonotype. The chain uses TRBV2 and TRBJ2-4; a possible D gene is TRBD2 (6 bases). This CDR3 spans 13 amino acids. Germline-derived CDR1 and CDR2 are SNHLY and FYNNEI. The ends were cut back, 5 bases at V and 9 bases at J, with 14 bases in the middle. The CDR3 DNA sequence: TGTGCCAGCAGTTACAGCACCGGGAGCATTCAGTACTTC. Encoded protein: CASSYSTGSIQYF.

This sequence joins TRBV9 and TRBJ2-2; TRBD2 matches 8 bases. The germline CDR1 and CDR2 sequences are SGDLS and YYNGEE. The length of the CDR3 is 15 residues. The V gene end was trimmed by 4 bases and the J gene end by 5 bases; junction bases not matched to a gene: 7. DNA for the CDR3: TGTGCCAGCAGCCCTAGGACTAGCTGGACCGGGGAGCTGTTTTTT. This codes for CASSPRTSWTGELFF.

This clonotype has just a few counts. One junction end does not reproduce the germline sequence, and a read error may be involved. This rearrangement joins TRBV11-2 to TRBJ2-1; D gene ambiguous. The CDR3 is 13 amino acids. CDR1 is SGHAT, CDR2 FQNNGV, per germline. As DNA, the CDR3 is TGCGCCAGCAGCCCCCTTATGGTTCGTGAGCAGTTCTTC. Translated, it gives CASSPLMVREQFF.

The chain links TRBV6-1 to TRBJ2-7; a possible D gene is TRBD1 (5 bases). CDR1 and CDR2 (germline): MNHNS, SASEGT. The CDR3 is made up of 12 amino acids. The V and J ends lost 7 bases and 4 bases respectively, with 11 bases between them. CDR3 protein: CASNPGLYEQYF. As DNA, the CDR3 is TGTGCCAGCAACCCAGGGCTATACGAGCAGTACTTC.

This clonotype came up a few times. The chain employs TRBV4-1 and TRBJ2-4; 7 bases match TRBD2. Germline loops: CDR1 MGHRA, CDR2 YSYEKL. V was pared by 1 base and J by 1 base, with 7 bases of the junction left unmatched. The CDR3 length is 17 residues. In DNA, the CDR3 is TGCGCCAGCAGCCAAGGGATTAGCGGGTGGGCCAAAAACATTCAGTACTTC. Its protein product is CASSQGISGWAKNIQYF.

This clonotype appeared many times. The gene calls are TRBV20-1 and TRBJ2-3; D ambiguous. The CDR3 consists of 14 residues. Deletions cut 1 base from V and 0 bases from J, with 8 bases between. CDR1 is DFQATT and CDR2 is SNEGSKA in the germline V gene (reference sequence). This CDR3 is CSARVITSTDTQYF. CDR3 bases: TGCAGTGCTAGAGTTATTACTAGCACAGATACGCAGTATTTT.

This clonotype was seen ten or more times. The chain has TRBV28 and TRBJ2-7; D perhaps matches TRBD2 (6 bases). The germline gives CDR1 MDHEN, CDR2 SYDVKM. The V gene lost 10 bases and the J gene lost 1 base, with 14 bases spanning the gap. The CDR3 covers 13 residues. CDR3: CATRPGASYEQYF. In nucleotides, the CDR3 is TGTGCCACCAGACCGGGAGCATCCTACGAGCAGTACTTC.

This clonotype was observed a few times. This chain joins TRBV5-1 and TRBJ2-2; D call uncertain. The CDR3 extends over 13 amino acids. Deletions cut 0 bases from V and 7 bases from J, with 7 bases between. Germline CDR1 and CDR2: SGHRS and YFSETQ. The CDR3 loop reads CASSLASGGELFF. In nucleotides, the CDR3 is TGCGCCAGCAGCTTGGCGTCCGGCGGGGAGCTGTTTTTT. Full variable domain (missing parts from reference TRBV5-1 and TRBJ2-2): KAGVTQTPRYLIKTRGQQVTLSCSPISGHRSVSWYQQTPGQGLQFLFEYFSETQRNKGNFPGRFSGRQFSNSRSEMNVSTLELGDSALYLCASSLASGGELFFGEGSRLTVL.

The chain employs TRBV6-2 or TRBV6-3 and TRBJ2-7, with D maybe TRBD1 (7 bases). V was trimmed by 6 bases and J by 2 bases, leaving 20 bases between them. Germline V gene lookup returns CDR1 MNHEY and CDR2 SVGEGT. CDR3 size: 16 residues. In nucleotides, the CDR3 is TGTGCCAGCAGCTCGTCGGCGGGACAGAATACCTACGAGCAGTACTTC. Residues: CASSSSAGQNTYEQYF.

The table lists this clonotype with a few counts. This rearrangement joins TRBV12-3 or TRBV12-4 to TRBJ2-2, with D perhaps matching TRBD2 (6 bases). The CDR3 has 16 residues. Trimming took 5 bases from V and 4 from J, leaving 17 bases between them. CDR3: CASSGPGLRFTGELFF. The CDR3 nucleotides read TGTGCCAGCAGTGGACCGGGACTGAGGTTCACCGGGGAGCTGTTTTTT.

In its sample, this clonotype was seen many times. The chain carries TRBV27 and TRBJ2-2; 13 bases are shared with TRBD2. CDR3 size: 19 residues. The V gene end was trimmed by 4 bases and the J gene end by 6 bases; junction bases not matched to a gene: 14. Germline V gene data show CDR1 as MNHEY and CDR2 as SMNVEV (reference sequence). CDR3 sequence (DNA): TGTGCCAGCAGTTACGGACTAGCGGGAGCGTATGGACGACCCGGGGAGCTGTTTTTT. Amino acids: CASSYGLAGAYGRPGELFF.

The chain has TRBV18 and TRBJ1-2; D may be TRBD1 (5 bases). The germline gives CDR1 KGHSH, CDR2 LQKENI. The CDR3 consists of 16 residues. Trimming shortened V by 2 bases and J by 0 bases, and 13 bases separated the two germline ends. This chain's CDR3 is CASSPRGGGANYGYTF. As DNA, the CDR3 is TGTGCCAGCTCACCAAGGGGCGGAGGTGCTAACTATGGCTACACCTTC.

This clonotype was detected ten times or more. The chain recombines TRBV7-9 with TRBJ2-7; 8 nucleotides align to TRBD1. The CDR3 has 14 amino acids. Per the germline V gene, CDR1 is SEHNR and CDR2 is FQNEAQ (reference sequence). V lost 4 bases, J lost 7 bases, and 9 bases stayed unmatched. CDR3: CASSSWTGMREQYF. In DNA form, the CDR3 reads TGTGCCAGCAGCTCTTGGACAGGGATGAGGGAGCAGTACTTC.

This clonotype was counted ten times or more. CDR3 DNA sequence: TGTGCCAGCAGTCCTGGGACAGGGCGGTTTGGTGAGCAGTTCTTC. Amino acids: CASSPGTGRFGEQFF. This chain joins TRBV28 and TRBJ2-1; 9 bases agree with TRBD1. Looked up from germline, CDR1 is MDHEN and CDR2 is SYDVKM. This CDR3 region has 15 residues. Trimming at V came to 5 bases and at J to 9 bases, leaving 11 bases not matched to a gene.

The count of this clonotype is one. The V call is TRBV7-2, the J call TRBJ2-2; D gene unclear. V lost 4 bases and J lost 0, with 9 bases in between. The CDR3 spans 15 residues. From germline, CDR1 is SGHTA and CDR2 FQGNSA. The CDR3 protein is CASSSRVANTGELFF. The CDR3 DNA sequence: TGTGCCAGCAGCTCAAGGGTTGCGAACACCGGGGAGCTGTTTTTT.

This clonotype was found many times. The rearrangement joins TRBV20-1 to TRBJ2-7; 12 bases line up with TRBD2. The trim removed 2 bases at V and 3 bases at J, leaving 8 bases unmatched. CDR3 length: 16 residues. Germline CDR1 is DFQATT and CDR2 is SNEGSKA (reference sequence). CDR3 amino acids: CSARSLTSGSFYEQYF. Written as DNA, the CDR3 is TGCAGTGCTAGATCGCTGACTAGCGGGAGTTTCTACGAGCAGTACTTC.

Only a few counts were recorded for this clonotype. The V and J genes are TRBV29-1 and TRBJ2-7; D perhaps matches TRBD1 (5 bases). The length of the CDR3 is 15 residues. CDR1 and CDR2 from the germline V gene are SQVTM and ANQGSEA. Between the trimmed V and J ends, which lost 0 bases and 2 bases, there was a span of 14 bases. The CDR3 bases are TGCAGCGTTGAAGATCGAAAGGGGCCCCCCTACGAGCAGTACTTC. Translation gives CSVEDRKGPPYEQYF.

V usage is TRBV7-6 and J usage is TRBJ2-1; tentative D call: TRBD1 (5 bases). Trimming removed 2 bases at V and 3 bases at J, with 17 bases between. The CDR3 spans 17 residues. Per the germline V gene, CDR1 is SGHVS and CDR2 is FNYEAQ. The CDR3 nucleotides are TGTGCCAGCAGCTTAAAGTCCCAGGGCGATATCTACAATGAGCAGTTCTTC. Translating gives CASSLKSQGDIYNEQFF.

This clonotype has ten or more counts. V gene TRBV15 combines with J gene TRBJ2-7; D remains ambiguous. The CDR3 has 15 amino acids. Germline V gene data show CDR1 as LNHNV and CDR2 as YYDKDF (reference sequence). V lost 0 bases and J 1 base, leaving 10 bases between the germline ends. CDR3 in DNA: TGTGCCACCAGCAGAGAGGTGGAGCGTTCCTACGAGCAGTACTTC. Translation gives CATSREVERSYEQYF.

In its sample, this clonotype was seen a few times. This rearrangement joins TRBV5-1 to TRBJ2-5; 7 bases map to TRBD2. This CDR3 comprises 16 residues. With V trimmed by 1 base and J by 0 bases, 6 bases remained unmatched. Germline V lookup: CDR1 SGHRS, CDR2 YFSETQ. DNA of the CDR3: TGCGCCAGCAGCTTGTCCCCTAGCGGTTACCAAGAGACCCAGTACTTC. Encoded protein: CASSLSPSGYQETQYF.

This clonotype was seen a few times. The CDR3 spells CASSPWTEIGQPQHF. CDR3 nucleotides: TGTGCCAGCAGTCCCTGGACCGAGATAGGGCAGCCCCAGCATTTT. The J gene is TRBJ1-5, the V gene TRBV6-1; no clear D gene. Looked up from germline, CDR1 is MNHNS and CDR2 is SASEGT. V lost 5 bases to trimming and J lost 7 bases, with 18 bases between them. This CDR3 is built from 15 residues.

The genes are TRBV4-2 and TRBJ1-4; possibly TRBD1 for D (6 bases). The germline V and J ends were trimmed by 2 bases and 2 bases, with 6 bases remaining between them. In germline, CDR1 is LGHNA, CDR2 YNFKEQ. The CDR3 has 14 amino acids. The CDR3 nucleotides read TGTGCCAGCAGCCAAAGGGGGACTAATGAAAAACTGTTTTTT. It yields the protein CASSQRGTNEKLFF.

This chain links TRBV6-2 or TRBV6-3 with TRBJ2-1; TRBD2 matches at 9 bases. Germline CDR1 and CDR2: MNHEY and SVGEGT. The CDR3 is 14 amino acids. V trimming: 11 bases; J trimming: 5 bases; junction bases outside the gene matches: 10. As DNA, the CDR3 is TGTGCCTCCCGGCCTAGCGGGACTAACAATGAGCAGTTCTTC. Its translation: CASRPSGTNNEQFF.

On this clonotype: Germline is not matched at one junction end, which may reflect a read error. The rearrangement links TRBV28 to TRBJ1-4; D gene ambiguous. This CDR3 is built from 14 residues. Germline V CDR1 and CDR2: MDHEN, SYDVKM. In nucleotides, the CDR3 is TGTGCCAGCAGTTTAGAGGGAACTAATGAAAAACCGTTTTTT. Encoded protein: CASSLEGTNEKPFF. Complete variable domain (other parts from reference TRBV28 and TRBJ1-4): DVKVTQSSRYLVKRTGEKVFLECVQDMDHENMFWYRQDPGLGLRLIYFSYDVKMKEKGDIPEGYSVSREKKERFSLILESASTNQTSMYLCASSLEGTNEKPFFGSGTQLSVL.

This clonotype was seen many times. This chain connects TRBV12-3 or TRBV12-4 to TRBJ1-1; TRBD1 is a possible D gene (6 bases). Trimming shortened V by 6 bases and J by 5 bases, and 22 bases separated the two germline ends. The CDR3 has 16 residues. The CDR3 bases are TGTGCCAGCAGCCCCCCCATTGCCCCGGGGGCTACTGAAGCTTTCTTT. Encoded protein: CASSPPIAPGATEAFF.

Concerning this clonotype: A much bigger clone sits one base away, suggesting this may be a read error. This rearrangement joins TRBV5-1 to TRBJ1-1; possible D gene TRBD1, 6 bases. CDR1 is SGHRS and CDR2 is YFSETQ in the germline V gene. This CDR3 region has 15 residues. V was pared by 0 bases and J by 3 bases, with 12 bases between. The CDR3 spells CASSLVQGSYTEAFF. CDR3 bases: TGCGCCAGCAGCTTGGTACAGGGCTCGTACACTGAAGCTTTCTTT.

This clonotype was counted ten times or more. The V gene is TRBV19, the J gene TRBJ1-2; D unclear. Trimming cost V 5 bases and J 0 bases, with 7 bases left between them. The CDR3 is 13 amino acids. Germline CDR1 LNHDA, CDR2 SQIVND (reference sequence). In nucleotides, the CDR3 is TGTGCCAGTAGTGGCCGAGCTAACTATGGCTACACCTTC. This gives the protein CASSGRANYGYTF.

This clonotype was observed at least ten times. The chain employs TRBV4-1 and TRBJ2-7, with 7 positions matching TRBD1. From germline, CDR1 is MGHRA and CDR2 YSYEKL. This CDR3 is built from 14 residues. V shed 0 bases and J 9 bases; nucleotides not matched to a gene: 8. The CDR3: CASSQEATGLRQYF. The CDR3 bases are TGCGCCAGCAGCCAAGAGGCGACAGGGTTAAGGCAGTACTTC.